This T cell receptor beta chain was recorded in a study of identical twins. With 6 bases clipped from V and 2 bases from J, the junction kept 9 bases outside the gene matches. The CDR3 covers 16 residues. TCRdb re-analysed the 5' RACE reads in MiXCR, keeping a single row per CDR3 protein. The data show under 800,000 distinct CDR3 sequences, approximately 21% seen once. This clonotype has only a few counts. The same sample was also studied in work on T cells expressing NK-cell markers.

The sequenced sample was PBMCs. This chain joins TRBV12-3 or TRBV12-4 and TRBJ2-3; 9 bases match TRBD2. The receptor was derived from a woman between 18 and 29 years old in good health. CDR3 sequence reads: CASRNRLAVDTDTQYF. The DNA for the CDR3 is TGTGCCAGCAGAAACCGACTAGCGGTGGACACAGATACGCAGTATTTT.